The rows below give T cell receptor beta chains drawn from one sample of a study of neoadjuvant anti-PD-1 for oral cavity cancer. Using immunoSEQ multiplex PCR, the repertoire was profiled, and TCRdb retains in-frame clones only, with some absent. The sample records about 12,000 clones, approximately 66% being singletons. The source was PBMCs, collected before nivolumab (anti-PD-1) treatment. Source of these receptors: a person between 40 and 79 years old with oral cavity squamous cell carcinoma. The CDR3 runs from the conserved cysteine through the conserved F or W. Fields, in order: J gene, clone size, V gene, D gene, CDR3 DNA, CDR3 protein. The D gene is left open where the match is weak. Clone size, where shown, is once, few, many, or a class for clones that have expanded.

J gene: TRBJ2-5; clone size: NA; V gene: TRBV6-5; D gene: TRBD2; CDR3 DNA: TGTGCCAGCAAACCGGGACTAGCAGGGACGGAGACCCAGTACTTC; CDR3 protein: CASKPGLAGTETQYF
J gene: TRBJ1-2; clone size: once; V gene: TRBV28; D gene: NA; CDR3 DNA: TGTGCCAGCAGTTTTGTACAGGGTCGAAATGGCTACACCTTC; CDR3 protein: CASSFVQGRNGYTF
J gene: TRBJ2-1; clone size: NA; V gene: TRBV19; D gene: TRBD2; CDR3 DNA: TGTGCCAGTAGTCCCCGGCTAGCGGGACCCGCCTACAATGAGCAGTTCTTC; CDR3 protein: CASSPRLAGPAYNEQFF
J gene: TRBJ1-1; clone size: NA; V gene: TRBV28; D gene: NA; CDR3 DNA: TGTGCCAGCAGTCTCCCGGGGATCGGCGCTTTCTTT; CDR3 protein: CASSLPGIGAFF
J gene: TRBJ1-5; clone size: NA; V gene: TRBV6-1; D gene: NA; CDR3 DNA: TGTGCCAGCAGTGAAACGCGAGGGAAGGGATTGGTAAGCAATCAGCCCCAGCATTTT; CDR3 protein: CASSETRGKGLVSNQPQHF
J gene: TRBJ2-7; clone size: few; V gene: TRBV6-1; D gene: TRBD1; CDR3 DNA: TGTGCCAGCAGCCCGGGACAGGCCGTCCTCTTTATACCCTTC; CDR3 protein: CASSPGQAVLFIPF
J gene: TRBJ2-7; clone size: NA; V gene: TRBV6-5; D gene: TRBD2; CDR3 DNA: TGTGCCAGCAGTGGGGGACTAGCGGGAAAGGACGAGCAGTACTTC; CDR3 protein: CASSGGLAGKDEQYF
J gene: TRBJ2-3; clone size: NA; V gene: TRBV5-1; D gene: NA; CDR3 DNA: TGCGCCAGCAGCTTGGCAGACCTCACAGATACGCAGTATTTT; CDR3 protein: CASSLADLTDTQYF
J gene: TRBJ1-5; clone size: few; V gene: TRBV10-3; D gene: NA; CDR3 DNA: TGTGCCATCAGTGAGTCGAATCAGCCCCAGCATTTT; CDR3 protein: CAISESNQPQHF
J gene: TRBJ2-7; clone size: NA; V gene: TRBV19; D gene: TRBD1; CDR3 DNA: TGTGCCAGTAGTACCGAACAGGGGGCGATCTACGAGCAGTACTTC; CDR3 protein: CASSTEQGAIYEQYF
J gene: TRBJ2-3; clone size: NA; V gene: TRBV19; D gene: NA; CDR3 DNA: TGTGCCAGTAGTAGGGGACGAACAGATACGCAGTATTTT; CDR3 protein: CASSRGRTDTQYF
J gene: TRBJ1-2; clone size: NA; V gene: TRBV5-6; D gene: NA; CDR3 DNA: TGTGCCAGCAGCTTGGGACAGACGTATGGCTACACCTTC; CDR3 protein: CASSLGQTYGYTF
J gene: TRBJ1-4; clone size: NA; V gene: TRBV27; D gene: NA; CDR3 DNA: TGTGCCAGCAGTTTCCTTCGGACAGTGGGAATGGAAAAACTGTTTTTT; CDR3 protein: CASSFLRTVGMEKLFF
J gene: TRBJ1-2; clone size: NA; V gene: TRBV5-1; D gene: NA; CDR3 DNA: TGCGCCAGCAGCTTGGGGACGGACGGAGGTGGCTACACCTTC; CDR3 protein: CASSLGTDGGGYTF
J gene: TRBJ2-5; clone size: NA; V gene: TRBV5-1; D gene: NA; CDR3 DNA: TGCGCCAGCAGCTTGGCCCCGACGCAAGAGACCCAGTACTTC; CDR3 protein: CASSLAPTQETQYF
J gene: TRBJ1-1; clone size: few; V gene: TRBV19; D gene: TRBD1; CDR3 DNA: TGTGCCAGTAGTATGACAGGGGCGGTAACTGAAGCTTTCTTT; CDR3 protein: CASSMTGAVTEAFF
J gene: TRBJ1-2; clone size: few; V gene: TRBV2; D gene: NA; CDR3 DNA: TGTGCCAGCAGCGCGGGGCTCCGGCAAGGCTACACCTTC; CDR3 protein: CASSAGLRQGYTF
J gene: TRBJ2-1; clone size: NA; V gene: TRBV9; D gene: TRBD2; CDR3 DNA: TGTGCCAGCAGCCTCCTAGCGGGGTCGGTCTACAATGAGCAGTTCTTC; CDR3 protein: CASSLLAGSVYNEQFF
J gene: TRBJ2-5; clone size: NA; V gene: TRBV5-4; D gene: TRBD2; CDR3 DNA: TGTGCCAGCAGCTACGCCGGGACTAGAAGGGCCTTCGGGGAGACCCAGTACTTC; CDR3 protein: CASSYAGTRRAFGETQYF
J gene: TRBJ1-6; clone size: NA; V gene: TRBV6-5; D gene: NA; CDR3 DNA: TGTGCCACCAGGGGAAGTGGTAATTCACCCCTCCACTTT; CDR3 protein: CATRGSGNSPLHF
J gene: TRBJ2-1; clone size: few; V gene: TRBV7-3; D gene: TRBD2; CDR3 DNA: TGTGCCAGCAGCCCGATCACTAGCGGAAGGGGCAGGGAGCAGTTCTTC; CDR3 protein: CASSPITSGRGREQFF
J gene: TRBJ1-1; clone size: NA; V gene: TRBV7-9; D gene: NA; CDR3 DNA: TGTGCCAGCAGCTTAGGGGGCCCAGGGACTGAAGCTTTCTTT; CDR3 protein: CASSLGGPGTEAFF
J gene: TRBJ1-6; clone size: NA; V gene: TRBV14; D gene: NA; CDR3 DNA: TGTGCCAGCAGCCAAGCGGCGGGGCCAGGGACACCCCTCCACTTT; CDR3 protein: CASSQAAGPGTPLHF
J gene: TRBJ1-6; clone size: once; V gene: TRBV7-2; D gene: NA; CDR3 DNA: TGTGCCAGCAGCTTCCTCGGGACATCTTATAATTCACCCCTCCACTTT; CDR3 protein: CASSFLGTSYNSPLHF
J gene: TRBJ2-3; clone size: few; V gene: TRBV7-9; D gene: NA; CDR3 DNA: TGTGCCAGCAGCTCTAATTCCGATACGCAGTATTTT; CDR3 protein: CASSSNSDTQYF
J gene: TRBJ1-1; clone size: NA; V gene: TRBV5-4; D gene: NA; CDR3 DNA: TGTGCCATGATTACCCCGAACACTGAAGCTTTCTTT; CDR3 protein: CAMITPNTEAFF
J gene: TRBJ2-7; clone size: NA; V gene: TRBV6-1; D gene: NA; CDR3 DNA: TGTGCCAGCAGTGAAGCGCATGGGTTCGAGCAGTACTTC; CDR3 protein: CASSEAHGFEQYF
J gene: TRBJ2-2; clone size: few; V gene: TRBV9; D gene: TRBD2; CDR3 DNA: TGTGCCAGCAGCGCCCTAGCGGCCTCCACCGGGGAGCTGTTTTTT; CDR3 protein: CASSALAASTGELFF
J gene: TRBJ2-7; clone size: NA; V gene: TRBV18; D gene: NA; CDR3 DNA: TGTGCCAGCTCACCACTAGACAGACCGAATTCCTACGAGCAGTACTTC; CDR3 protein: CASSPLDRPNSYEQYF
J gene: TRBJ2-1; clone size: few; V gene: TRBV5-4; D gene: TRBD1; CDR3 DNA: TGTGCCAGCAGCCCCGAGGGGGCCGCCAATGAGCAGTTCTTC; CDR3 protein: CASSPEGAANEQFF
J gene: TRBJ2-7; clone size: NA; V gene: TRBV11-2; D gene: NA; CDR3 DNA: TGTGCCAGCAGCTACGGGTCCCCCTACGAGCAGTACTTC; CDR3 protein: CASSYGSPYEQYF
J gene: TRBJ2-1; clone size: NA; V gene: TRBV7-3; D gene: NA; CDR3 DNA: TGTGCCAGCAGTACTAGTCCCTACAATGAGCAGTTCTTC; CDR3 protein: CASSTSPYNEQFF
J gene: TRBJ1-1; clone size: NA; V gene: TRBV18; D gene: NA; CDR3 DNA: TGTGCCAGCTCACCGGGACGGGGCACTGAAGCTTTCTTT; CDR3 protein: CASSPGRGTEAFF
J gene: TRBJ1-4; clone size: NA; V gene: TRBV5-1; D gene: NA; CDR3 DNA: TGCGCCAGCAGTTCGGTCACAACTAATGAAAAACTGTTTTTT; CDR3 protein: CASSSVTTNEKLFF
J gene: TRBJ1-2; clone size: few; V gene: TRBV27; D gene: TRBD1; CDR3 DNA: TGTGCCAGCACGGGACAGGGATTTTATGGCTACACCTTC; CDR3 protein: CASTGQGFYGYTF
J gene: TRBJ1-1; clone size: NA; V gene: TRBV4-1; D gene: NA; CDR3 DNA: TGCGCCAGCAGCCAAGAACCAGGGATTTGGGACACTGAAGCTTTCTTT; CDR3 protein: CASSQEPGIWDTEAFF
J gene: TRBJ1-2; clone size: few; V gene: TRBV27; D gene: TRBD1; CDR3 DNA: TGTGCCAGCAGCGGACAGGGAGCTTACTATGGCTACACCTTC; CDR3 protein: CASSGQGAYYGYTF
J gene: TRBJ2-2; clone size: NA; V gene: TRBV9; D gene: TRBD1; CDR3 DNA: TGTGCCAGCAGCGTAGCACAGGGGGTAACCGGGGAGCTGTTTTTT; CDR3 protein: CASSVAQGVTGELFF
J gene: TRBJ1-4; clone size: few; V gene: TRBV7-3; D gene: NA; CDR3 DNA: TGTGCCAGCAGCCCTGCAGGGACTTCGGGTGAAAAACTGTTTTTT; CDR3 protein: CASSPAGTSGEKLFF
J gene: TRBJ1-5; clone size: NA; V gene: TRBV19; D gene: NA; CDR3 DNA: TGTGCCAGTAGTATAGGGCGACTGAATAGCAATCAGCCCCAGCATTTT; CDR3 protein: CASSIGRLNSNQPQHF
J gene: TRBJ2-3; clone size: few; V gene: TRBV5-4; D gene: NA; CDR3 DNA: TGTGCCAGCAGCGGTCGCGGGGGCACAGATACGCAGTATTTT; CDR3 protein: CASSGRGGTDTQYF
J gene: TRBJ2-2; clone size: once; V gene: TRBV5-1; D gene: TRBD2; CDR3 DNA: TGCGCCAGCAGCTTGGGACTAGCGGGGGGACTGAACACCGGGGAGCTGTTTTTT; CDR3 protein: CASSLGLAGGLNTGELFF
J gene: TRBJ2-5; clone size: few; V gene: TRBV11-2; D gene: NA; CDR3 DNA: TGTGCCAGCAGCTTAGGGGGGCCTGTATCGGAGACCCAGTACTTC; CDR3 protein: CASSLGGPVSETQYF
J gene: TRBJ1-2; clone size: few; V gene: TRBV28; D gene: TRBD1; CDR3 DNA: TGTGCCAGCAGTCCAGGGACAGGGGCTAACTATGGCTACACCTTC; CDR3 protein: CASSPGTGANYGYTF
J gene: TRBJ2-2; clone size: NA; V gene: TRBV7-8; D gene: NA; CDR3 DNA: TGTGCCAGCAGCTTAGTCCAAGGGAGGGGGGAGCTGTTTTTT; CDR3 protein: CASSLVQGRGELFF
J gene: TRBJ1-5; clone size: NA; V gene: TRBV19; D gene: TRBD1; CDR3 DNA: TGTGCCAGTAGGACACCAGGGGGCGCGGGTCAGCCCCAGCATTTT; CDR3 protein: CASRTPGGAGQPQHF
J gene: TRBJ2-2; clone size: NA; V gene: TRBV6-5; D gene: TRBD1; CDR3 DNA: TGTGCCAGCAGTTTGACAGGGGATCACACCGGGGAGCTGTTTTTT; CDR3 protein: CASSLTGDHTGELFF
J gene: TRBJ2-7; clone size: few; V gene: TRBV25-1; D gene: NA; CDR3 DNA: TGTGCCAGCAGTGAGCAGGAGAACTACGAGCAGTACTTC; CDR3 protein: CASSEQENYEQYF